This T cell receptor beta chain is drawn from a study of cytomegalovirus exposure and HLA in healthy donors. Germline values: CDR1 SGHTA, CDR2 FQGNSA. The length of the CDR3 is 14 residues. V lost 3 bases to trimming and J lost 5 bases, with 13 bases between them. The PCR had 60 Vbeta and 13 Jbeta primers. TCRdb's copy holds only in-frame clones and misses some; the assay was immunoSEQ multiplex PCR. The sample gives about 160,000 clones, roughly 77% of which show up once; 1.5% to 2% is in the top ten. Study-wide findings and caveats: Later work found most CMV-associated TCR beta chains apparently HLA-restricted. Across donors, most TCRs were seen rarely, yet some public ones were widespread. CMV serostatus was the only recorded immune exposure for donors.

Points on this clone: The antigen is not known.

Sequencing was performed on PBMCs. The chain combines TRBV7-2 with TRBJ2-5; possible D gene TRBD1, 5 bases. This clonotype was obtained from a woman under 30 in good health and CMV-seronegative. CDR3 sequence (DNA): TGTGCCAGCAGCTTTCAGTGGGGCTCCGAGACCCAGTACTTC. Translated: CASSFQWGSETQYF.